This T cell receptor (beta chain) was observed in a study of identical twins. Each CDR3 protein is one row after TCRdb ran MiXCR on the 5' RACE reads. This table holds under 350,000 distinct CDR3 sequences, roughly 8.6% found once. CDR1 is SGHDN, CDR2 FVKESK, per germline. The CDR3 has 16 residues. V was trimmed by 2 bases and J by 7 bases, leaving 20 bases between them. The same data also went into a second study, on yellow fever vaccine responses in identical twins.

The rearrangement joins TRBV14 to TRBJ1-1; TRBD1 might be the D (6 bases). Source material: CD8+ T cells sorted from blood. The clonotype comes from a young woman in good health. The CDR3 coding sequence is TGTGCCAGCAGCCAACTACTAAGGACAGTCAAGCTTGAAGCTTTCTTT. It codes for CASSQLLRTVKLEAFF.